The entry below describes one T cell receptor (beta chain). Antigen unknown. This record comes from a study of shared clonotypes between healthy human individuals. The CDR3 consists of 14 residues. Trimming took 5 bases from V and 2 from J, leaving 11 bases between them. Germline CDR1 is SGHRS and CDR2 is YFSETQ. Findings of the study overall: The sole specimen, blood, was sampled, and tissue repertoires likely differ. Clonotype sharing among donors likely depends on sequencing depth. Larger estimated richness was generally seen in naive subsets than in memory subsets.

Tens of thousands of T cell genomes (about 210 ng DNA) went into each sorted-subset replicate. Sequencing used immunoSEQ multiplex PCR; TCRdb keeps in-frame clones, though not all of them. The repertoire consists of some 2,400,000 clones, with under 97% occurring once and the leading ten covering less than 0.15%. Material for sequencing was naive CD4+ T cells sorted from blood. Sample subset: CD45RA+ positively selected. This TCR derives from a man younger than 30 in good health. The rearrangement uses TRBV5-1 and TRBJ2-1; D ambiguous. The CDR3 region has the DNA TGCGCCAGCAGTCCAACCTCTACCTACAATGAGCAGTTCTTC. It specifies CASSPTSTYNEQFF.